The rows below give T cell receptor beta chains drawn from one sample of a study of T cell repertoires in aging, cancer and after chemotherapy. MiXCR was run by TCRdb on the multiplex PCR reads, yielding one entry per CDR3 protein. The sample contains a few thousand distinct CDR3 sequences, around two thirds of which appear only once. Sequencing was done on a sample of blood. The receptors originated from a human donor with a solid tumor. The CDR3 runs from the conserved cysteine through the conserved F or W. The D gene is left open where the match is weak. Only some rows state a clone size, as once, few, many or a class for expanded clones.

clone size: -; V gene: TRBV30; D gene: -; J gene: TRBJ1-4; CDR3 protein: CAWTRVNEKLFF; CDR3 DNA: TGTGCCTGGACCAGGGTTAATGAAAAACTGTTTTTT
clone size: -; V gene: TRBV11-3; D gene: -; J gene: TRBJ2-7; CDR3 protein: CASSLAPGDEQYF; CDR3 DNA: TGTGCCAGCAGCTTAGCCCCAGGGGACGAGCAGTACTTC
clone size: -; V gene: TRBV7-8; D gene: -; J gene: TRBJ1-6; CDR3 protein: CASNNRLNSPLHF; CDR3 DNA: TGTGCCAGCAATAATCGGTTGAATTCACCCCTCCACTTT
clone size: -; V gene: TRBV4-3; D gene: -; J gene: TRBJ1-2; CDR3 protein: CASSQDHYRVNYGHTF; CDR3 DNA: TGCGCCAGCAGCCAAGATCACTACAGGGTAAACTATGGCCACACCTTC
clone size: few; V gene: TRBV30; D gene: -; J gene: TRBJ1-4; CDR3 protein: CAWSPGQSEKLFF; CDR3 DNA: TGTGCCTGGAGTCCAGGACAGTCTGAAAAACTGTTTTTT
clone size: -; V gene: TRBV12-3/TRBV12-4; D gene: -; J gene: TRBJ1-1; CDR3 protein: CASSWGGPEAFF; CDR3 DNA: TGTGCCAGCAGCTGGGGGGGCCCTGAAGCTTTCTTT
clone size: -; V gene: TRBV20-1; D gene: -; J gene: TRBJ2-7; CDR3 protein: CSARDRDHGSYEQYF; CDR3 DNA: TGCAGTGCTAGAGATCGGGATCATGGATCCTACGAGCAGTACTTC
clone size: once; V gene: TRBV28; D gene: TRBD2; J gene: TRBJ2-1; CDR3 protein: CASSLQNLSGTDNEQFF; CDR3 DNA: TGTGCCAGCAGTTTACAAAACCTAAGCGGGACTGACAATGAGCAGTTCTTC
clone size: -; V gene: TRBV20-1; D gene: -; J gene: TRBJ2-3; CDR3 protein: CSAFGPPDTQYF; CDR3 DNA: TGCAGTGCTTTTGGTCCTCCGGATACGCAGTATTTT
clone size: -; V gene: TRBV29-1; D gene: -; J gene: TRBJ1-1; CDR3 protein: CSVGELSTSNTKAFF; CDR3 DNA: TGCAGCGTTGGGGAGTTAAGTACGTCGAACACTAAAGCTTTCTTT
clone size: once; V gene: TRBV30; D gene: TRBD2; J gene: TRBJ2-5; CDR3 protein: CAWRGGVLAGPSMGETQYF; CDR3 DNA: TGTGCCTGGAGGGGGGGAGTACTAGCGGGACCCAGTATGGGGGAGACCCAGTACTTC
clone size: few; V gene: TRBV5-4; D gene: -; J gene: TRBJ1-1; CDR3 protein: CASSYLGGNTEAFF; CDR3 DNA: TGTGCCAGCAGCTACCTAGGGGGGAACACTGAAGCTTTCTTT
clone size: few; V gene: TRBV20-1; D gene: TRBD1; J gene: TRBJ1-5; CDR3 protein: CSATPTGGGNQPQHF; CDR3 DNA: TGCAGTGCTACCCCTACAGGGGGAGGTAATCAGCCCCAGCATTTT
clone size: -; V gene: TRBV19; D gene: TRBD2; J gene: TRBJ2-1; CDR3 protein: CASSRSSGFSYNEQFF; CDR3 DNA: TGTGCCAGTAGTCGGAGTAGCGGGTTTTCATACAATGAGCAGTTCTTC
clone size: -; V gene: TRBV6-2/TRBV6-3; D gene: -; J gene: TRBJ1-1; CDR3 protein: CASSPRDGLNTEAFF; CDR3 DNA: TGTGCCAGCAGTCCCAGGGACGGGTTGAACACTGAAGCTTTCTTT
clone size: few; V gene: TRBV7-2; D gene: -; J gene: TRBJ2-7; CDR3 protein: CASSLGGTDYEQYF; CDR3 DNA: TGTGCCAGCAGCTTAGGCGGGACAGACTACGAGCAGTACTTC
clone size: -; V gene: TRBV7-2; D gene: -; J gene: TRBJ1-1; CDR3 protein: CASSFGGHTNTEAFF; CDR3 DNA: TGTGCCAGCAGCTTTGGGGGACACACGAACACTGAAGCTTTCTTT
clone size: -; V gene: TRBV12-3/TRBV12-4; D gene: -; J gene: TRBJ2-2; CDR3 protein: CASSLAQENTGELFF; CDR3 DNA: TGTGCCAGCAGTTTAGCGCAAGAGAACACAGGGGAGCTGTTTTTT
clone size: few; V gene: TRBV6-6; D gene: -; J gene: TRBJ1-1; CDR3 protein: CASSFTGDHTEAFF; CDR3 DNA: TGTGCCAGCAGTTTCACCGGGGACCACACTGAAGCTTTCTTT
clone size: -; V gene: TRBV4-1; D gene: -; J gene: TRBJ1-4; CDR3 protein: CASSQDRGEKLFF; CDR3 DNA: TGCGCCAGCAGCCAAGATCGTGGAGAAAAACTGTTTTTT